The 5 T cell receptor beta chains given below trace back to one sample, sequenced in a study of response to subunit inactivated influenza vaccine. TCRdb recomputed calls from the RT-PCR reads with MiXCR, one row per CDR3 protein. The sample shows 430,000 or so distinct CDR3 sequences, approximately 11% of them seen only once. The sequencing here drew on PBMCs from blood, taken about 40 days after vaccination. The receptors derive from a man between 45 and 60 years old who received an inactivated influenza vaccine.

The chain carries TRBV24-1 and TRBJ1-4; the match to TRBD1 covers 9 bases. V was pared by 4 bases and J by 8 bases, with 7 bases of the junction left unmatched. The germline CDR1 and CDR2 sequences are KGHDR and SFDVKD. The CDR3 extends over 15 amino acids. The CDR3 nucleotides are TGTGCCACCAGTGACGCGGGACAGGGCGGCGAAAAACTGTTTTTT. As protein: CATSDAGQGGEKLFF.

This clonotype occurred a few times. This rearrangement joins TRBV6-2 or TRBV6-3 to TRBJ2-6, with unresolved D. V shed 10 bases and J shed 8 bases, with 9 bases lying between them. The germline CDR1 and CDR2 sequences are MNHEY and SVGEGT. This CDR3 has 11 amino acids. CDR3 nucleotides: TGTGCCACGCTCAGGACCAACGTCCTGACTTTC. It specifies CATLRTNVLTF.

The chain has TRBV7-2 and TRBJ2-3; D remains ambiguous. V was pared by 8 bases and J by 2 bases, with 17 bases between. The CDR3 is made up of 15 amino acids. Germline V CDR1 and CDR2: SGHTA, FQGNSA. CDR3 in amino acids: CASLVVSPYTDTQYF. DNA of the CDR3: TGTGCCAGCCTAGTAGTGTCTCCTTACACAGATACGCAGTATTTT. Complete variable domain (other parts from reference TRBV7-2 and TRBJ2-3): GAGVSQSPSNKVTEKGKDVELRCDPISGHTALYWYRQSLGQGLEFLIYFQGNSAPDKSGLPSDRFSAERTGGSVSTLTIQRTQQEDSAVYLCASLVVSPYTDTQYFGPGTRLTVL.

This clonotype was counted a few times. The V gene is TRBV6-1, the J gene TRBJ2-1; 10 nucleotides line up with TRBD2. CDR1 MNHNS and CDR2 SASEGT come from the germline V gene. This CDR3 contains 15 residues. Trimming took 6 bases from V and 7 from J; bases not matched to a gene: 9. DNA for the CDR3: TGTGCCAGCAGCCGTCCGGGACTAGCGCCTAATGAGCAGTTCTTC. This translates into CASSRPGLAPNEQFF.

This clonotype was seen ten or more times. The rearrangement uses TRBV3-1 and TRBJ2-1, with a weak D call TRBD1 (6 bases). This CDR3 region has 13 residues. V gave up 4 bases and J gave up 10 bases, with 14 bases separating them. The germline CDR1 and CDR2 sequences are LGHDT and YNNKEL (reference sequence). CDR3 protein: CASSPTGLSEQFF. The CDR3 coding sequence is TGTGCCAGCAGCCCGACAGGCCTCAGCGAGCAGTTCTTC.